A single sample gave rise to the 21 T cell receptor beta chains below, sequenced in a study of CD8+CD57+ T cells in acquired aplastic anemia. Genomic DNA provided the template from which TCR beta VDJ and CDR3 profiles were obtained. TCRdb used MiXCR to reprocess the reads, holding one entry per CDR3 protein. This table has fewer than 250,000 distinct CDR3 sequences, approximately 52% appearing once. Sequenced input: sorted CD4+, CD8+, or CD8+CD57+ T cells (not recorded which) from PBMCs. The receptors originated from a human donor in good health, serving as a control.

This clonotype has more than one count but fewer than ten. This may arise from a read error, as a much more abundant clone is one base away. This chain connects TRBV6-2 or TRBV6-3 to TRBJ2-3, with D perhaps assigned TRBD1 or TRBD2 (5 bases each). Per the germline V gene, CDR1 is MNHEY and CDR2 is SVGEGT. The CDR3 has 13 residues. The CDR3 region has the DNA TGTGCCAGCAGATGGACTTCCACAGGTACGCAGTATTTT. Translation: CASRWTSTGTQYF.

The chain carries TRBV5-6 and TRBJ1-2; 9 bases agree with TRBD1. V lost 4 bases to trimming and J lost 8 bases; unmatched junction nucleotides: 6. The germline V gene encodes CDR1 SGHDT and CDR2 YYEEEE. The CDR3 spans 13 residues. CDR3 sequence: CASSLGGTGGYTF. The CDR3 nucleotides read TGTGCCAGCAGCCTTGGAGGGACAGGGGGCTACACCTTC.

This clonotype has at least ten counts. The chain combines TRBV7-8 with TRBJ2-7; tentatively, D is TRBD1 (7 bases). Trimming stripped 6 bases from V and 4 bases from J, with 16 bases between. Germline V lookup: CDR1 SGHVS, CDR2 FQNEAQ. This CDR3 is 14 amino acids long. CDR3 DNA: TGTGCCAGCAGTCCTACAGGGGAGGTGTACGAGCAGTACTTC. Translating it yields CASSPTGEVYEQYF.

The table lists this clonotype with many counts. The chain has TRBV5-5 and TRBJ2-3; D is unclear. CDR3 length: 16 amino acids. Germline CDR1 and CDR2: SGHKS and YYEKEE (reference sequence). The V end was cut by 2 bases, the J end by 4 bases, with 17 bases between. CDR3 amino acids: CASSLRSLGIADTQYF. The CDR3 nucleotides read TGTGCCAGCAGCTTAAGGTCTCTAGGGATAGCAGATACGCAGTATTTT. The variable domain in full, with the rest retrieved from reference TRBV5-5 and TRBJ2-3, is DAGVTQSPTHLIKTRGQQVTLRCSPISGHKSVSWYQQVLGQGPQFIFQYYEKEERGRGNFPDRFSARQFPNYSSELNVNALLLGDSALYLCASSLRSLGIADTQYFGPGTRLTVL.

This clonotype has at least ten counts. The rearrangement joins TRBV20-1 to TRBJ2-3; TRBD2 aligns across 12 bases. The V gene end was trimmed by 3 bases and the J gene end by 0 bases; junction bases not matched to a gene: 7. Germline V gene sequence: CDR1 DFQATT, CDR2 SNEGSKA (reference sequence). The CDR3 totals 17 residues. CDR3 in amino acids: CSARTSGGHSSTDTQYF. The DNA for the CDR3 is TGCAGTGCTAGGACTAGCGGGGGCCACTCTAGCACAGATACGCAGTATTTT.

Many counts were recorded for this clonotype. This chain uses TRBV7-9 with TRBJ1-2; 10 nucleotides align to TRBD1. The CDR3 extends over 16 amino acids. The V gene end was trimmed by 0 bases and the J gene end by 13 bases; junction bases not matched to a gene: 14. The germline CDR1 and CDR2 sequences are SEHNR and FQNEAQ (reference sequence). The DNA of the CDR3 is TGTGCCAGCAGCTTAGCGGGCTCGGGACAGGGGCCGCTAGGCACCTTC. It is translated as CASSLAGSGQGPLGTF.

Turning to this clonotype: Its ends do not fully match the called genes, so a read error is possible. The V gene is TRBV5-4, the J gene TRBJ2-1; 9 bases align to TRBD2. The germline V gene has CDR1 SGHNT and CDR2 YYREEE (reference sequence). This CDR3 is 17 amino acids long. The DNA of the CDR3 is TGTGCCGGCAGCCTCTCTGCGGGGCGGGGGGGTGACAATGAGCAGTTCTTC. This translates into CAGSLSAGRGGDNEQFF.

The chain employs TRBV7-2 and TRBJ2-2, with a weak D call TRBD1 (5 bases). The V and J ends lost 2 bases and 6 bases respectively, with 13 bases between them. This CDR3 region has 15 residues. Germline V gene sequence: CDR1 SGHTA, CDR2 FQGNSA. The CDR3 loop is CASSLTGLWAGELFF. The CDR3 nucleotides are TGTGCCAGCAGCTTAACAGGCCTTTGGGCCGGGGAGCTGTTTTTT.

Within the sample, this clonotype is medium-sized. The chain uses TRBV7-8 and TRBJ2-7, with 7 nucleotides matching TRBD1. J was trimmed by 3 bases and V by 6 bases; bases with no gene match: 5. CDR1 is SGHVS, CDR2 FQNEAQ, per germline. CDR3 length equals 13 residues. CDR3 nucleotide sequence: TGTGCCAGCAGACGGACAGGCGGCTACGAGCAGTACTTC. Residues: CASRRTGGYEQYF.

This clonotype was recorded many times. The gene calls are TRBV4-3 and TRBJ2-7, with D possibly matching TRBD1 (6 bases). The CDR3 extends over 13 amino acids. Trimming cost V 4 bases and J 1 base, with 8 bases left between them. Germline CDR1 reads LGHNA; CDR2 reads YSLEER. CDR3 amino acids: CASSRDRSYEQYF. The CDR3 coding sequence is TGCGCCAGCAGCCGCGACAGGTCCTACGAGCAGTACTTC.

The V call is TRBV2, the J call TRBJ2-5, with 7 bases lining up with TRBD2. V gave up 6 bases and J gave up 3 bases; unmatched junction bases: 4. Germline lookup yields CDR1 SNHLY and CDR2 FYNNEI. The CDR3 is 13 residues long. The CDR3 bases are TGTGCCAGCAGCACTAGCGTTGAAGAGACCCAGTACTTC. The encoded protein is CASSTSVEETQYF.

The gene calls are TRBV9 and TRBJ2-3; the match to TRBD1 covers 11 bases. The CDR3 spans 18 residues. With 0 bases clipped from V and 3 bases from J, the junction kept 9 bases outside the gene matches. Germline V CDR1 and CDR2: SGDLS, YYNGEE. CDR3 in amino acids: CASSVERTGGARTDTQYF. CDR3 DNA: TGTGCCAGCAGCGTAGAAAGGACAGGGGGCGCGAGAACAGATACGCAGTATTTT.

As for this clonotype: No conserved phenylalanine or tryptophan ends this CDR3, so it is likely a read error. V and J are TRBV19 and TRBJ1-2; D may be TRBD1 (5 bases). The CDR3 is made up of 13 amino acids. Per germline, CDR1 LNHDA and CDR2 SQIVND (reference sequence). CDR3: CASSTQGNYGYTL. CDR3 nucleotide sequence: TGCGCCAGTAGTACCCAGGGTAACTATGGCTACACCCTC.

This clonotype was recorded at least ten times. This chain links TRBV7-2 with TRBJ1-2; D is perhaps TRBD1 (5 bases). The CDR3 covers 14 residues. V lost 5 bases, J lost 5 bases, and 15 bases lay in between. CDR1 SGHTA and CDR2 FQGNSA come from the germline V gene. CDR3 loop: CASSRGHRAYGYTF. The CDR3, as DNA: TGTGCCAGCAGCCGTGGACACCGGGCTTATGGCTACACCTTC. Drawing the rest from reference TRBV7-2 and TRBJ1-2, the complete variable domain is GAGVSQSPSNKVTEKGKDVELRCDPISGHTALYWYRQSLGQGLEFLIYFQGNSAPDKSGLPSDRFSAERTGGSVSTLTIQRTQQEDSAVYLCASSRGHRAYGYTFGSGTRLTVV.

The CDR3 reads CASGLRPGGSPQPQHF. The CDR3 DNA reads TGTGCTAGTGGTTTAAGACCCGGAGGGAGCCCTCAGCCCCAGCATTTT. The chain carries TRBV12-5 and TRBJ1-5; D is uncertain. The CDR3 spans 16 residues. V lost 3 bases and J 6 bases, leaving 18 bases between the germline ends. Germline lookup yields CDR1 LGHNT and CDR2 FRNRAP.

The chain has TRBV19 and TRBJ2-7; D not resolved. CDR1 LNHDA and CDR2 SQIVND come from the germline V gene (reference sequence). V was trimmed by 3 bases and J by 4 bases, leaving 4 bases between them. The CDR3 loop spans 11 amino acids. CDR3 sequence reads: CASSMGYEQYF. DNA of the CDR3: TGTGCCAGTAGTATGGGTTACGAGCAGTACTTC.

V is TRBV7-9 and J is TRBJ2-7, with D hard to call. Germline V gene sequence: CDR1 SEHNR, CDR2 FQNEAQ (reference sequence). The CDR3 spans 13 residues. Deletions cut 8 bases from V and 5 bases from J, with 16 bases between. The CDR3 loop is CASGISGMDEQYF. CDR3 in DNA: TGTGCCAGCGGCATCAGTGGGATGGACGAGCAGTACTTC. Combining the CDR3 with reference TRBV7-9 and TRBJ2-7 gives the whole variable domain DTGVSQNPRHKITKRGQNVTFRCDPISEHNRLYWYRQTLGQGPEFLTYFQNEAQLEKSRLLSDRFSAERPKGSFSTLEIQRTEQGDSAMYLCASGISGMDEQYFGPGTRLTVT.

In its sample, this clonotype was seen a few times. The chain uses TRBV3-1 and TRBJ2-7; 9 bases map to TRBD1. Per germline, CDR1 LGHDT and CDR2 YNNKEL (reference sequence). The CDR3 consists of 17 residues. V trimming: 2 bases; J trimming: 7 bases; junction bases outside the gene matches: 15. The CDR3 sequence is CASSQYWTGTGFREQYF. In DNA, the CDR3 is TGTGCCAGCAGCCAATACTGGACCGGGACAGGGTTTCGGGAGCAGTACTTC.

This clonotype has a single count. The J gene is TRBJ2-5, the V gene TRBV19, with 11 bases aligning to TRBD1. The CDR3 covers 13 residues. Trimming removed 6 bases from V and 7 bases from J; junction bases left unmatched: 4. CDR1 is LNHDA, CDR2 SQIVND, per germline (reference sequence). Written as DNA, the CDR3 is TGTGCCAGTAGCTGGACAGGGGGCGGGACCCAGTACTTC. Translated: CASSWTGGGTQYF.

The chain joins TRBV19 to TRBJ2-7; 12 bases are a match to TRBD2. Unmatched junction bases numbered 1, after V lost 4 bases and J lost 3 bases. This CDR3 is 14 amino acids long. Germline CDR1 LNHDA, CDR2 SQIVND (reference sequence). CDR3 amino acids: CASSTTSGGYEQYF. In DNA form, the CDR3 reads TGTGCCAGTAGTACGACTAGCGGGGGCTACGAGCAGTACTTC.

Notes on this clonotype: Since no conserved phenylalanine or tryptophan closes the CDR3, a read error is the likely cause. It is unclear where the CDR3 begins or ends on the DNA, so no DNA is shown, and the CDR3 is as TCRdb lists it. This chain links TRBV7-3 with TRBJ1-1; TRBD1, as called in the table, went unchecked against the DNA. CDR1 SGHTA and CDR2 FQGTGA come from the germline V gene. 14 amino acids form the CDR3, both terminal residues included. The CDR3 sequence is CASSLYRGNTEAVV.